This T cell receptor (beta chain) comes out of a study of blood T cells in healthy people across ages. This clonotype was recorded a few times. Primed by a sample-barcoded 5' primer and a J-beta primer mix, a second PCR proceeded for about 6 to 11 cycles. Each single sample gave us at least 2.5 million CDR3-containing paired-end reads. TCRdb called the 5' RACE reads again in MiXCR, with one record for every CDR3 protein. Found here are about a million distinct CDR3 sequences, approximately 38% of them singletons; the top ten hold 10% to 15%. The length of the CDR3 is 14 residues. V was cut by 5 bases and J by 4 bases, with 15 bases left in between. The V gene's germline CDR1 is MNHNS and CDR2 SASEGT.

The clonotype originates from a man between 18 and 29 years old in good health. The chain carries TRBV6-1 and TRBJ2-7; possibly TRBD1 for D (5 bases). The sequenced sample was blood. CDR3 bases: TGTGCCAGCAGTAGGACACTTCTGAATTACGAGCAGTACTTC. Its translation is CASSRTLLNYEQYF.